The text below deals with one T cell receptor (beta chain). This entry is derived from a study of blood T cell repertoires in COVID-19. This study enrolled people aged about 18 to 90 from around 25 US geographic areas. The CDR3 totals 15 residues. Between the trimmed V and J ends, which lost 6 bases and 3 bases, there was a span of 15 bases. In germline, CDR1 is MNHEY, CDR2 SVGAGI. Under the authors' procedure: Estimated nucleated cell counts came from reference gene primer amplification. TCRdb's copy holds only in-frame clones and misses some; the assay was immunoSEQ multiplex PCR. V, J and clone size are taken as reported in that table, and D and trimming were inferred from the DNA itself. Among fewer than 500,000 clones listed, roughly 87% were seen once.

Sequenced input: PBMCs or T cells enriched from blood (not recorded which). This TCR was recovered from a woman between 18 and 29 years old with acute COVID-19. The chain uses TRBV6-5 and TRBJ1-5, with D perhaps matching TRBD1 (6 bases). The CDR3 sequence: CASRGPDRNNQPQHF. The DNA for the CDR3 is TGTGCCAGCAGGGGACCGGACAGAAACAATCAGCCCCAGCATTTT.